The sequence of this TCR beta chain was determined in a study of regulatory T cells in long-lasting Graves disease. The study, taken as a whole, reports: Persistent disease favored TRBV28, TRBJ1-2 and TRBJ2-5. The number of shared public clonotypes was higher in persistent patients (around 2,700) than new patients (966).

This CDR3 is built from 15 residues. CDR1 and CDR2 (germline): DFQATT, SNEGSKA (reference sequence). With 0 bases removed from V and 1 base from J, the gap between germline ends came to 12 bases. Regarding this clonotype: What it binds is unknown.

The time point here: newly diagnosed GD, antithyroid drugs for less than 3 months. Scientists built the TCR library using RNA that was extracted from PBMCs. Arm-PCR with iRepertoire HTBI primers amplified the CDR3 regions for these TCR beta libraries. TCRdb reprocessed the multiplex PCR reads with MiXCR, giving one entry per CDR3 protein. The data contain approximately 350,000 distinct CDR3 sequences, approximately 16% of them seen just once; the ten biggest clones take up 25% to 30%. The data were also submitted as part of a second study, on T cells in Graves' hyperthyroidism and ophthalmopathy. From that second work: When the TCR CDR3 underwent first-round RT-PCR, the HTBI primer set was used. Blood also contained most expanded thyroid clonotypes above 0.001.

The gene calls are TRBV20-1 and TRBJ2-5; D remains ambiguous. The receptor was derived from a man in his forties with Graves disease. Material: peripheral blood mononuclear cells (PBMCs), obtained at new diagnosis, from a patient treated with antithyroid drugs. CDR3 sequence: CSARERTAFQETQYF. CDR3 sequence (DNA): TGCAGTGCTAGAGAGCGGACCGCCTTCCAAGAGACCCAGTACTTC.